This T cell receptor (beta chain) originates from a study of T-cell memory formation after mild COVID-19. Findings and limits, study-wide: The second-wave clones peaking on day 37 were not confirmed as SARS-CoV-2-specific. Pre-infection memory showed some responding clones, and this suggested that cross-reactive memory joined.

Looked up from germline, CDR1 is SGHRS and CDR2 is YFSETQ. With 0 bases removed from V and 2 bases from J, the gap between germline ends came to 6 bases. The CDR3 is made up of 13 amino acids. The table lists this clonotype with many counts. What it binds is not known. The TCR alpha and TCR beta cDNA libraries, bearing sample barcodes and UMIs, were generated by 5'RACE using constant-segment primers. TCRdb ran MiXCR on the 5' RACE reads and lists one entry per CDR3 protein. The sample yields around 500,000 distinct CDR3 sequences, roughly 20% seen once. The gene calls are TRBV5-1 and TRBJ2-7; D call uncertain. Sequencing was performed on PBMCs or a T cell subset sorted from them (not recorded which). The clonotype was recovered from an adult woman who had mild COVID-19 (a few samples of this study predate the infection). Cell type and time point are not known. This CDR3 is CASSLVGPYEQYF. Here the CDR3 DNA reads TGCGCCAGCAGCTTGGTAGGTCCCTACGAGCAGTACTTC.